What follows are 20 T cell receptor beta chains derived from one specimen sequenced in a study of a mutant IDH1 vaccine in newly diagnosed glioma (dated by TCRdb to about 2021). These TCRs are of unknown antigen specificity. Receptor libraries were prepared by the immunoSEQ multiplex PCR assay. TCRdb limited this immuneACCESS table to in-frame rearrangements with V and J called. A share of clones is missing; checked studies link under half to unresolved V genes, and the rest is unexplained. The sample records about 36,000 clones, 75% of which are singletons. The ten largest clones take up 8.9% of the sample. The label giving this sample's time point can be read as: week 47, end of study. Every vaccine dose consisted of 300 ug of a 20-mer mutant IDH1 peptide in Montanide, administered subcutaneously together with topical imiquimod. This material consisted of PBMCs, taken from a glioma patient whose treatment included an IDH1 peptide vaccine. The receptor set was obtained from a man aged 35 to 55 with glioma.

This clone occurred once. The V gene is TRBV5-1, the J gene TRBJ2-3, with 8 bases identical to TRBD2. This CDR3 has 15 residues. The junction had 3 bases not matched to a gene; V was cut back by 2 bases and J by 1 base. Germline V gene data show CDR1 as SGHRS and CDR2 as YFSETQ. The CDR3 nucleotides are TGCGCCAGCAGCTTTAGCGGGACGGGCACAGATACGCAGTATTTT. This translates into CASSFSGTGTDTQYF.

This chain links TRBV19 with TRBJ1-5; the match to TRBD1 covers 8 bases. This CDR3 has 13 amino acids. Germline V CDR1 and CDR2: LNHDA, SQIVND (reference sequence). V lost 5 bases to trimming and J lost 6 bases; unmatched junction nucleotides: 3. CDR3 amino acids: CASSPGGSQPQHF. CDR3 bases: TGTGCCAGTAGTCCAGGGGGCAGTCAGCCCCAGCATTTT.

This clone was seen only once. This rearrangement joins TRBV6-6 to TRBJ2-7; the D is unclear. The CDR3 extends over 13 amino acids. Germline V lookup: CDR1 MNHNY, CDR2 SVGAGI (reference sequence). The germline V and J ends were trimmed by 2 bases and 2 bases, with 7 bases remaining between them. CDR3 nucleotides: TGTGCCAGCAGTTACGAGACCACCTACGAGCAGTACTTC. It translates to CASSYETTYEQYF.

This clone counts as medium-sized. The chain links TRBV29-1 to TRBJ1-2, with TRBD1 matching 8 bases. J gave up 6 bases and V 7 bases, and 7 bases lay outside the gene matches. The germline V gene encodes CDR1 SQVTM and CDR2 ANQGSEA. The CDR3 spans 12 residues. CDR3 amino acids: CSGVGQGDGYTF. In nucleotides, the CDR3 is TGCAGCGGCGTCGGACAGGGAGATGGCTACACCTTC.

The chain joins TRBV2 to TRBJ1-1, with D possibly matching TRBD1 (5 bases). Germline V gene lookup returns CDR1 SNHLY and CDR2 FYNNEI. V shed 3 bases and J shed 1 base, with 21 bases lying between them. The CDR3 consists of 18 residues. The CDR3 sequence: CASSDYPQGGSGNTEAFF. The CDR3 DNA reads TGTGCCAGCAGTGACTACCCCCAGGGAGGGTCAGGGAACACTGAAGCTTTCTTT.

The rearrangement uses TRBV4-1 and TRBJ2-1, with D perhaps TRBD2 (5 bases). V lost 2 bases to trimming and J lost 0 bases, with 11 bases between them. This CDR3 has 16 residues. Germline V gene sequence: CDR1 MGHRA, CDR2 YSYEKL. This chain's CDR3 is CASSQNSANSYNEQFF. For the CDR3, the DNA is TGCGCCAGCAGCCAAAATAGCGCAAACTCCTACAATGAGCAGTTCTTC.

This clone came up once. Compared with germline, one end of the junction differs, possibly owing to a read error. The J gene is TRBJ1-2, the V gene TRBV27; D gene uncertain. This CDR3 has 14 residues. Germline V CDR1 and CDR2: MNHEY, SMNVEV (reference sequence). The CDR3 loop is CASSLSGYSYGYTF. DNA for the CDR3: TGTGCCAGCAGTCTATCGGGGTACAGCTATGGCTACACCTTC.

V and J are TRBV9 and TRBJ1-1; 8 nucleotides align to TRBD1. The germline V gene has CDR1 SGDLS and CDR2 YYNGEE. The V segment lost 4 bases and the J segment 3 bases; nucleotides outside the gene matches: 11. The CDR3 has 16 amino acids. As DNA, the CDR3 is TGTGCCAGCAGCCCCACTGGACAGGGTGGGGACACTGAAGCTTTCTTT. Protein product: CASSPTGQGGDTEAFF.

CDR3 DNA sequence: TGCGCCAGCAGTGAGTACCCAGGGGTCCAACTGAACACTGAAGCTTTCTTT. Its translation: CASSEYPGVQLNTEAFF. The chain carries TRBV10-1 and TRBJ1-1; weak D call: TRBD1 (6 bases). CDR3 length: 17 residues. The V gene lost 1 base and the J gene lost 0 bases, with 15 bases spanning the gap. Germline V gene data show CDR1 as WNHNN and CDR2 as SYGVQD (reference sequence).

The chain employs TRBV5-4 and TRBJ2-3; D may correspond to TRBD1 or TRBD2 (5 bases each). Germline CDR1 SGHNT, CDR2 YYREEE (reference sequence). CDR3 size: 15 residues. Between the trimmed V and J ends, which lost 4 bases and 2 bases, there was a span of 14 bases. The chain's CDR3 is CASSDGTENTDTQYF. CDR3 nucleotides: TGTGCCAGCAGCGATGGGACGGAAAACACAGATACGCAGTATTTT.

The V gene is TRBV27, the J gene TRBJ1-2, with 8 nucleotides matching TRBD1. J lost 5 bases, V lost 7 bases, and 15 bases had no gene match. The CDR3 covers 16 residues. The germline CDR1 and CDR2 sequences are MNHEY and SMNVEV (reference sequence). The DNA of the CDR3 is TGTGCCAGCAACCCCACCGGGACAGGCGTTAGGTATGGCTACACCTTC. Encoded protein: CASNPTGTGVRYGYTF.

Here the CDR3 DNA reads TGTGCCAGCAGCCAAGGTCTAGGGGTCTTTCGGGGGACCGGGGAGCTGTTTTTT. Translating it yields CASSQGLGVFRGTGELFF. V and J are TRBV14 and TRBJ2-2, with a possible D match to TRBD2 (6 bases). This CDR3 is 18 amino acids long. Trimming stripped 1 base from V and 5 bases from J, with 20 bases between. Germline loops: CDR1 SGHDN, CDR2 FVKESK.

This CDR3 reads CASSRGHPASDTQYF. CDR3 bases: TGTGCCAGCAGCAGGGGACACCCAGCTTCAGATACGCAGTATTTT. V is TRBV7-9 and J is TRBJ2-3; TRBD1 might be the D (6 bases). The CDR3 has 15 amino acids. V lost 5 bases and J lost 4, with 16 bases in between. Germline V CDR1 and CDR2: SEHNR, FQNEAQ (reference sequence). The complete variable domain, with remaining parts taken from reference TRBV7-9 and TRBJ2-3, reads DTGVSQNPRHKITKRGQNVTFRCDPISEHNRLYWYRQTLGQGPEFLTYFQNEAQLEKSRLLSDRFSAERPKGSFSTLEIQRTEQGDSAMYLCASSRGHPASDTQYFGPGTRLTVL.

V usage is TRBV7-8 and J usage is TRBJ2-1; D not resolved. Germline CDR1 is SGHVS and CDR2 is FQNEAQ. V lost 3 bases to trimming and J lost 6 bases, with 9 bases between them. The CDR3 extends over 13 amino acids. The CDR3 reads CASSFSLINEQFF. The DNA of the CDR3 is TGTGCCAGCAGCTTTTCCTTGATCAATGAGCAGTTCTTC.

This clone was detected only once. The rearrangement links TRBV10-1 to TRBJ2-1; 10 bases are a match to TRBD1. Losses at the gene ends were 2 bases for V and 2 bases for J; bases not matched to a gene: 15. There are 20 residues in the CDR3. Germline V CDR1 and CDR2: WNHNN, SYGVQD (reference sequence). Written as DNA, the CDR3 is TGCGCCAGCAGTGAGGGACAGGGGGATGAGGCGCCCTCTCCCTACAATGAGCAGTTCTTC. Translation: CASSEGQGDEAPSPYNEQFF.

This chain connects TRBV5-5 to TRBJ1-5, with D maybe TRBD1 (5 bases). The length of the CDR3 is 13 residues. The V and J ends lost 3 bases and 6 bases respectively, with 10 bases between them. Germline V gene data show CDR1 as SGHKS and CDR2 as YYEKEE (reference sequence). CDR3 protein: CASSSTGGQPQHF. CDR3 DNA: TGTGCCAGCAGCTCCACGGGGGGTCAGCCCCAGCATTTT.

The V gene is TRBV10-2, the J gene TRBJ2-7, with TRBD1 as a possible D gene (6 bases). Germline CDR1 WSHSY, CDR2 SAAADI. Trimming removed 5 bases at V and 1 base at J, with 12 bases between. The CDR3 totals 14 residues. The CDR3 loop is CASSMTGASYEQYF. The CDR3 coding sequence is TGCGCCAGCAGTATGACAGGAGCTTCCTACGAGCAGTACTTC.

This chain uses TRBV4-3 with TRBJ2-1; 8 bases are a match to TRBD1. Germline CDR1 and CDR2: LGHNA and YSLEER. V dropped 3 bases and J dropped 2; count of bases not matched to a gene: 6. The CDR3 covers 16 residues. CDR3 coding DNA: TGCGCCAGCAGCCAGAACCGGGGACAGGCCTACAATGAGCAGTTCTTC. Translated, it gives CASSQNRGQAYNEQFF.

V gene TRBV28 combines with J gene TRBJ1-5; 7 bases fit TRBD1. Germline V CDR1 and CDR2: MDHEN, SYDVKM. The CDR3 has 13 residues. V shed 10 bases, J shed 3 bases, and the junction held 6 bases outside the gene matches. This chain's CDR3 is CAIRTGDNQPQHF. The CDR3 region has the DNA TGTGCCATCAGGACAGGTGACAATCAGCCCCAGCATTTT. The variable domain in full, with the rest retrieved from reference TRBV28 and TRBJ1-5, is DVKVTQSSRYLVKRTGEKVFLECVQDMDHENMFWYRQDPGLGLRLIYFSYDVKMKEKGDIPEGYSVSREKKERFSLILESASTNQTSMYLCAIRTGDNQPQHFGDGTRLSIL.

The rearrangement links TRBV7-6 to TRBJ2-3; D might be TRBD1 (5 bases). Trimming shortened V by 2 bases and J by 4 bases, and 13 bases separated the two germline ends. Germline V gene data show CDR1 as SGHVS and CDR2 as FNYEAQ. The CDR3 contains 15 residues. The CDR3, as DNA: TGTGCCAGCAGCTTAAGAGCAGGGAACCCAGATACGCAGTATTTT. This encodes CASSLRAGNPDTQYF.